This T cell receptor beta chain comes out of a study of Graves' ophthalmopathy and Graves' hyperthyroidism. Between the trimmed V and J ends, which lost 5 bases and 2 bases, there was a span of 11 bases. The germline gives CDR1 SGHDT, CDR2 YYEEEE. The CDR3 extends over 14 amino acids. As to this clonotype: Its antigen is as yet unknown.

RNA transcripts provided the template for amplifying TCR beta CDR3 regions. Amplification began with first-round RT-PCR using HTBI primers, then second-round multiplex PCR was performed. Each CDR3 protein gets one entry after TCRdb re-called the multiplex PCR reads with MiXCR. The data show about 240,000 distinct CDR3 sequences, with around 42% seen just once and about 45% held by the top ten. Whole-study results and caveats: For predicting ophthalmopathy progression, the model had about 66% sensitivity and around 72% specificity.

This sequence originates from an adult man with Graves' ophthalmopathy. Sample: peripheral blood. This sequence joins TRBV5-6 and TRBJ1-3; no definite D call. The CDR3, as DNA: TGTGCCAGCAGTTTAGGTGATACTGGAAACACCATATATTTT. It encodes CASSLGDTGNTIYF.